This entry features one T cell receptor (beta chain) sequence. Its antigen is undetermined. Germline CDR1 and CDR2: LGHNA and YSLEER. CDR3 length equals 14 residues. V dropped 1 base and J dropped 3 bases, with 10 bases sitting between them. Then a second PCR, running roughly 6 to 12 cycles, was carried out with a sample-barcoded 5' primer and a J-beta primer mix. Every cDNA molecule carried a tag from a template-switch adaptor bearing 12 random nucleotides. TCRdb reanalysed the 5' RACE reads using MiXCR and keeps one entry per CDR3 protein. The table has about 1,500,000 distinct CDR3 sequences, roughly 30% seen once. The record originates from a study of blood T cells in healthy people across ages. Researchers report isolating at least 6.5 million PBMCs per sample. Study results and limitations: The study found more naive CD4+ cells and higher diversity in long-lived than aged donors.

Sequenced material: blood. The chain has TRBV4-3 and TRBJ2-7; the D is unclear. This TCR was sampled from a woman aged 30 to 39 in good health. The CDR3 bases are TGCGCCAGCAGCCAAGGTCGAACAAGCTACGAGCAGTACTTC. It specifies CASSQGRTSYEQYF.